Presented here are 9 T cell receptor beta chains from one specimen sequenced in a study of molecular identifiers for immune sequencing clone quantification. Each CDR3 protein gets one entry after TCRdb re-called the PCR reads with MiXCR. This table has more than 8,000 distinct CDR3 sequences, 20% to 25% appearing once. Specimen: naive CD8+ T cells from blood, with Jurkat cell RNA spiked in. Subset defined: FACS-sorted CD8+CD4-CCR7+CD45RA+ naive T cells. The receptors here all came from a human donor in good health. Some libraries in this study had Jurkat cell RNA spiked in.

This clonotype was found many times. Compared with germline, one end of the junction differs, possibly owing to a read error. The genes are TRBV28 and TRBJ2-5; 9 nucleotides line up with TRBD1. CDR1 is MDHEN, CDR2 SYDVKM, per germline. The CDR3 length is 14 residues. CDR3 protein: CASTRDRVQDTQYF. CDR3 DNA: TGTGCTAGCACCCGGGACAGGGTCCAAGACACCCAGTACTTT.

By sample share, this clonotype is medium-sized. This chain links TRBV11-2 with TRBJ2-3; 7 nucleotides align to TRBD1. CDR3 size: 18 residues. The V and J ends lost 7 bases and 1 base, in that order; junction bases with no gene match: 17. Looked up from germline, CDR1 is SGHAT and CDR2 is FQNNGV. For the CDR3, the DNA is TGTGCCAGCAACAAGGGGGCGCAGGCCCCTCCCGGCACAGATACGCAGTATTTT. This codes for CASNKGAQAPPGTDTQYF.

This clonotype is judged medium-sized. The chain has TRBV21-1 and TRBJ1-2; TRBD1 was called by the table and not checked on the DNA. TRBV21-1 is flagged as a pseudogene. This CDR3 comprises 17 residues. CDR3 nucleotide sequence: TGTGCCAGCAGCAAAGGTGGGGACAAGGAGATCAACTATGGCTACACCTTC. This translates into CASSKGGDKEINYGYTF.

In its sample, this clonotype was seen many times. The V and J genes are TRBV3-1 and TRBJ2-3; D may be TRBD1 or TRBD2 (6 bases each). From germline, CDR1 is LGHDT and CDR2 YNNKEL (reference sequence). This CDR3 has 16 residues. Trimming took 2 bases from V and 5 from J, leaving 17 bases between them. The CDR3: CASSQISGASGDTQYF. DNA of the CDR3: TGTGCCAGCAGCCAAATTTCGGGGGCTTCAGGAGATACGCAGTATTTT.

The table lists this clonotype with many counts. V is TRBV11-2 and J is TRBJ2-3; 10 positions agree with TRBD1. This CDR3 contains 15 residues. Trimming cost V 6 bases and J 3 bases; bases outside gene matches: 6. Germline loops: CDR1 SGHAT, CDR2 FQNNGV. The CDR3 DNA reads as TGTGCCAGCAGTTCTCCGGGACAGGGGACAGATACGCAGTATTTT. Translated, it gives CASSSPGQGTDTQYF.

This clonotype ranks as medium-sized. The genes are TRBV5-4 and TRBJ2-7, with 7 bases that match TRBD1. Germline CDR1 is SGHNT and CDR2 is YYREEE (reference sequence). V lost 1 base to trimming and J lost 3 bases; unmatched junction nucleotides: 4. This CDR3 is built from 14 residues. This chain's CDR3 is CASSLPGQIYEQYF. CDR3 in DNA: TGTGCCAGCAGCTTGCCGGGACAGATCTACGAGCAGTACTTC.

This clonotype is categorized as medium-sized. The chain couples TRBV4-3 to TRBJ2-3; TRBD2 agrees at 13 bases. After removal of 1 base from V and 3 bases from J, the junction contained 1 base not matched to a gene. This CDR3 has 16 amino acids. CDR1 LGHNA and CDR2 YSLEER come from the germline V gene. The chain's CDR3 is CASSQGTSGSTDTQYF. CDR3 in DNA: TGCGCCAGCAGCCAAGGGACTAGCGGGAGTACAGATACGCAGTATTTT.

By share, this clonotype counts as medium-sized. The chain employs TRBV7-9 and TRBJ1-6, with 9 bases identical to TRBD1. The V segment lost 10 bases and the J segment 9 bases; nucleotides outside the gene matches: 13. CDR3 length: 15 amino acids. CDR1 is SEHNR and CDR2 is FQNEAQ in the germline V gene (reference sequence). The CDR3 coding sequence is TGTGCCACATCACCGGGCCGGACAGGGGTTTCACCCCTCCACTTT. It codes for CATSPGRTGVSPLHF.

This clonotype is labeled as medium-sized (0.01 to 0.1%). V gene TRBV20-1 combines with J gene TRBJ2-7; a weak D match, TRBD1 (5 bases). Germline V gene sequence: CDR1 DFQATT, CDR2 SNEGSKA (reference sequence). V lost 0 bases and J lost 5, with 14 bases in between. The CDR3 is 14 residues long. This CDR3 is CSARDVQGMNEQYF. In nucleotides, the CDR3 is TGCAGTGCTAGAGATGTGCAGGGAATGAACGAGCAGTACTTC.